Below, 18 T cell receptor beta chains from the same sample are listed, as sequenced in a study of OX40 agonist ivuxolimab in advanced cancers. Assay used: immunoSEQ multiplex PCR; TCRdb lists only in-frame clones, some missing. The sample has about 15,000 clones; about 81% are singletons. The sequencing here drew on CD4+ or CD8+ T cells sorted from blood, taken in a trial of the OX40 agonist ivuxolimab. The origin of the receptors is an adult with an advanced solid tumor such as melanoma, head and neck, liver or kidney cancer.

This clone showed up just once. The junction departs from germline at one end; a sequencing error may be responsible. This chain connects TRBV4-1 to TRBJ2-3; D is unclear. Germline CDR1 and CDR2: MGHRA and YSYEKL. This CDR3 is built from 14 residues. The CDR3 protein is CASSQDKSIDTQYF. The CDR3, as DNA: TGCGCCAGCAGCCAAGATAAAAGCATAGATACGCAGTATTTT.

This chain connects TRBV29-1 to TRBJ2-2, with TRBD1 matching over 7 bases. CDR1 and CDR2 (germline): SQVTM, ANQGSEA. This CDR3 has 12 amino acids. The V gene end was trimmed by 4 bases and the J gene end by 7 bases; junction bases not matched to a gene: 3. CDR3: CSVVTGIGELFF. CDR3 nucleotide sequence: TGCAGCGTTGTGACAGGGATCGGGGAGCTGTTTTTT.

This clone was observed a handful of times. The chain combines TRBV30 with TRBJ2-1; D might be TRBD1 (5 bases). CDR3 size: 14 residues. Trimming took 3 bases from V and 3 from J, leaving 12 bases between them. Germline loops: CDR1 GTSNPN, CDR2 SVGIG (reference sequence). The CDR3 loop reads CAWSSDSNYNEQFF. CDR3 in DNA: TGTGCCTGGAGCTCCGACAGCAACTACAATGAGCAGTTCTTC.

This clone was seen at least ten times. V usage is TRBV29-1 and J usage is TRBJ2-7; 8 bases match TRBD1. Germline loops: CDR1 SQVTM, CDR2 ANQGSEA. This CDR3 is 12 amino acids long. The V gene end was trimmed by 7 bases and the J gene end by 3 bases; junction bases not matched to a gene: 5. The chain's CDR3 is CSAGTGSYEQYF. CDR3 bases: TGCAGCGCCGGGACAGGCAGCTACGAGCAGTACTTC.

The chain carries TRBV6-1 and TRBJ2-7; D is possibly TRBD1 or TRBD2 (6 bases each). V was pared by 2 bases and J by 6 bases, with 14 bases between. Germline V gene lookup returns CDR1 MNHNS and CDR2 SASEGT. CDR3 length: 14 amino acids. DNA of the CDR3: TGTGCCAGCAGTGAAAAGGGGGGTTCTCGCGAGCAGTACTTC. Translating gives CASSEKGGSREQYF.

V usage is TRBV5-5 and J usage is TRBJ2-7; D remains unclear. CDR3 size: 13 residues. Trimming pared 3 bases from V and 3 bases from J, leaving 10 bases between. CDR1 SGHKS and CDR2 YYEKEE come from the germline V gene (reference sequence). In DNA, the CDR3 is TGTGCCAGCAGCTACAGCACTCTCTACGAGCAGTACTTC. Translation: CASSYSTLYEQYF.

The sample holds many counts of this clone. The genes are TRBV6-1 and TRBJ2-3; 9 bases are shared with TRBD2. J lost 4 bases, V lost 5 bases, and 7 bases had no gene match. CDR1 and CDR2 from the germline V gene are MNHNS and SASEGT. This CDR3 comprises 15 residues. CDR3 region: CASSPVAGGSDTQYF. The CDR3 DNA reads TGTGCCAGCAGTCCTGTGGCGGGAGGGTCAGATACGCAGTATTTT.

The chain has TRBV5-4 and TRBJ2-5, with D perhaps matching TRBD1 (5 bases). This CDR3 comprises 15 residues. Trimming stripped 1 base from V and 4 bases from J, with 14 bases between. The germline V gene has CDR1 SGHNT and CDR2 YYREEE (reference sequence). CDR3 region: CASSLTGEGRETQYF. Here the CDR3 DNA reads TGTGCCAGCAGCTTGACAGGAGAAGGCCGAGAGACCCAGTACTTC.

The V gene is TRBV4-3, the J gene TRBJ1-1; D not resolved. The CDR3 has 14 residues. V gave up 7 bases and J gave up 0 bases, with 12 bases separating them. Germline CDR1 LGHNA, CDR2 YSLEER. CDR3 coding DNA: TGCGCCAGCACCACATCCGCCATGAACACTGAAGCTTTCTTT. It encodes CASTTSAMNTEAFF.

The chain carries TRBV15 and TRBJ2-1; TRBD2 matches 7 bases. Germline CDR1 and CDR2: LNHNV and YYDKDF (reference sequence). Trimming at V came to 4 bases and at J to 3 bases, leaving 6 bases not matched to a gene. This CDR3 has 15 amino acids. The CDR3 sequence is CATSKRQRDYNEQFF. The CDR3 DNA reads TGTGCCACCAGCAAAAGGCAGCGGGACTACAATGAGCAGTTCTTC.

This clone has just one count. The chain is built from TRBV19 and TRBJ2-2; D gene unclear. Germline assignment: CDR1 LNHDA and CDR2 SQIVND (reference sequence). V shed 8 bases and J shed 10 bases, with 11 bases lying between them. The length of the CDR3 is 11 residues. DNA for the CDR3: TGTGCCAGTTCCACACAGATGGAGCTGTTTTTT. Encoded protein: CASSTQMELFF. Combining the CDR3 with reference TRBV19 and TRBJ2-2 gives the whole variable domain DGGITQSPKYLFRKEGQNVTLSCEQNLNHDAMYWYRQDPGQGLRLIYYSQIVNDFQKGDIAEGYSVSREKKESFPLTVTSAQKNPTAFYLCASSTQMELFFGEGSRLTVL.

In this sample, this clone turned up once. The V gene is TRBV19, the J gene TRBJ2-1; 10 bases are shared with TRBD2. V was clipped by 2 bases and J by 7 bases; unmatched bases: 5. Germline loops: CDR1 LNHDA, CDR2 SQIVND (reference sequence). The CDR3 has 15 residues. This CDR3 reads CASSILGLAINEQFF. In DNA form, the CDR3 reads TGTGCCAGTAGTATACTGGGACTAGCGATTAATGAGCAGTTCTTC.

The V gene is TRBV30, the J gene TRBJ2-1; 9 bases map to TRBD2. The CDR3 runs 15 residues. The V gene end was trimmed by 4 bases and the J gene end by 8 bases; junction bases not matched to a gene: 12. The germline V gene encodes CDR1 GTSNPN and CDR2 SVGIG (reference sequence). CDR3 sequence: CAWIDSLVAGDEQFF. DNA of the CDR3: TGTGCCTGGATAGATTCCCTTGTAGCGGGAGATGAGCAGTTCTTC.

The chain couples TRBV7-9 to TRBJ2-4; TRBD1 might be the D (6 bases). With 4 bases removed from V and 2 bases from J, the gap between germline ends came to 12 bases. Germline CDR1 and CDR2: SEHNR and FQNEAQ (reference sequence). The CDR3 totals 15 residues. The CDR3 region is CASSSPWDTKNIQYF. The CDR3 DNA follows: TGTGCCAGCAGCTCCCCCTGGGACACCAAAAACATTCAGTACTTC.

This sequence joins TRBV6-5 and TRBJ1-2; D not resolved. The V gene lost 6 bases and the J gene lost 6 bases, with 20 bases spanning the gap. CDR1 is MNHEY, CDR2 SVGAGI, per germline. The CDR3 covers 15 residues. CDR3: CASSSSEPGQDGYTF. As DNA, the CDR3 is TGTGCCAGCAGCTCCTCCGAGCCTGGGCAGGATGGCTACACCTTC.

This chain uses TRBV4-2 with TRBJ2-2; D may be TRBD1 (7 bases). The germline CDR1 and CDR2 sequences are LGHNA and YNFKEQ. The CDR3 is made up of 17 amino acids. V dropped 0 bases and J dropped 6 bases, with 17 bases sitting between them. DNA of the CDR3: TGTGCCAGCAGCCAAGAGTTGAGACAGGGAGGTCCCGGGGAGCTGTTTTTT. Its translation is CASSQELRQGGPGELFF.

The genes are TRBV7-9 and TRBJ2-7; 10 nucleotides agree with TRBD1. Germline CDR1 reads SEHNR; CDR2 reads FQNEAQ (reference sequence). The CDR3 has 14 residues. Trimming cost V 4 bases and J 4 bases; bases outside gene matches: 4. Here the CDR3 reads CASSSRTGGYEQYF. DNA of the CDR3: TGTGCCAGCAGCTCTCGGACAGGGGGATACGAGCAGTACTTC.

This clone has more than one count but fewer than ten. The chain employs TRBV19 and TRBJ2-7; 7 nucleotides line up with TRBD2. V was pared by 5 bases and J by 6 bases, with 16 bases of the junction left unmatched. From germline, CDR1 is LNHDA and CDR2 SQIVND (reference sequence). This CDR3 has 16 residues. CDR3 nucleotides: TGTGCCAGTAGTTCGAACCCTGGACTAGACTCTACCGAGCAGTACTTC. It specifies CASSSNPGLDSTEQYF.